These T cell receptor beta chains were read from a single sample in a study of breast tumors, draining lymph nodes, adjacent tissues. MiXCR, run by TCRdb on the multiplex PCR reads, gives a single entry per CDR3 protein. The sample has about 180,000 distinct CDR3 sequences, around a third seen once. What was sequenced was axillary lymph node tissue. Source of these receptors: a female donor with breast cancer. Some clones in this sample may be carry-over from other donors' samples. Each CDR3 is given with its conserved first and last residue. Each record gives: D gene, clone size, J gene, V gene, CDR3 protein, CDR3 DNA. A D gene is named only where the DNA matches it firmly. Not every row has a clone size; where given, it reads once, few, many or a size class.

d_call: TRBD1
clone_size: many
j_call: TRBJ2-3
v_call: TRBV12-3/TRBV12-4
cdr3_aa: CASSTGGRTDTQYF
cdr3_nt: TGTGCCAGCAGTACAGGGGGTCGCACAGATACGCAGTATTTT

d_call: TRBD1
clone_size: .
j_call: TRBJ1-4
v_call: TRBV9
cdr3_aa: CANYEQGGKLFF
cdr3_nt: TGTGCCAACTACGAGCAGGGGGGAAAACTGTTTTTT

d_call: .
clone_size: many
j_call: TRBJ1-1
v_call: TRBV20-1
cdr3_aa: CSARDVLEAFF
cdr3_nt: TGCAGTGCTAGAGATGTACTTGAAGCTTTCTTT

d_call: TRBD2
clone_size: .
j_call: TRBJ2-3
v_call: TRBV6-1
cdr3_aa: CASRHGLAGTTDTQYF
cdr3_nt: TGTGCCAGCAGACACGGACTAGCGGGAACCACAGATACGCAGTATTTT

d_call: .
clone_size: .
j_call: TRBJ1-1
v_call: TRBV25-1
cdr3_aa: CASSDLDLNTEAFF
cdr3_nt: TGTGCCAGCAGTGATCTGGACTTGAACACTGAAGCTTTCTTT

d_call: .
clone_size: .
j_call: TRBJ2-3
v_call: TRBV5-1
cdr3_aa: CASRRTGNPADTQYF
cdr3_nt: TGCGCCAGCAGGCGAACGGGGAACCCCGCAGATACGCAGTATTTT

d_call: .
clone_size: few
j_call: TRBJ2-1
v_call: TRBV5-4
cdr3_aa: CASSRATSYNEQFF
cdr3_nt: TGTGCCAGCAGCCGGGCGACCTCCTACAATGAGCAGTTCTTC

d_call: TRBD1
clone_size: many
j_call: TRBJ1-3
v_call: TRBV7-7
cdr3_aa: CASSLDRGSGNTIYF
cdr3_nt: TGTGCTAGCAGCCTGGACAGGGGCTCTGGAAACACCATATATTTT

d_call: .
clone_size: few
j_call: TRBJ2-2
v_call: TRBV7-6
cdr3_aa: CASSLEGLAGTGELFF
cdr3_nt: TGTGCCAGCAGCTTAGAAGGACTCGCTGGCACCGGGGAGCTGTTTTTT

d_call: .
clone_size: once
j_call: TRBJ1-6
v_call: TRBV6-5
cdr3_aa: CASSDAAGGTEKSPLHF
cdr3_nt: TGTGCCAGCAGTGACGCAGCGGGAGGCACAGAAAAGTCACCCCTCCACTTT

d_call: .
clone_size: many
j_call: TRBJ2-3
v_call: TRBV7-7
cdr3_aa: CASSYPIASTDTQYF
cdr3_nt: TGTGCTAGCAGCTACCCCATAGCTTCCACAGATACGCAGTATTTT

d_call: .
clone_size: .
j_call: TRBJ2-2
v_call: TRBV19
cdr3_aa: CASSRVGGSTQIRSLHHNTGELFF
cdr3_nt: TGTGCCAGTAGTAGGGTGGGGGGCAGTACACAGATACGCAGTCTCCACCACAACACCGGGGAGCTGTTTTTT

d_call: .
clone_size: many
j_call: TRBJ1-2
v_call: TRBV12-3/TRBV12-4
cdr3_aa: CASSPYSREDGYTF
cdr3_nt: TGTGCCAGCAGTCCATACTCCAGGGAGGATGGCTACACCTTC

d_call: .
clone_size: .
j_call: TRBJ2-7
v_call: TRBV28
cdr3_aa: CASSLQGPYEQYF
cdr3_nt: TGTGCCAGCAGTTTGCAGGGCCCCTACGAGCAGTACTTC

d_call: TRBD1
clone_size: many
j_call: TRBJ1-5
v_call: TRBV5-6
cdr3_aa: CASSLGAGGQQPQHF
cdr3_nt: TGTGCCAGCAGCTTGGGGGCAGGGGGGCAACAGCCCCAGCATTTT

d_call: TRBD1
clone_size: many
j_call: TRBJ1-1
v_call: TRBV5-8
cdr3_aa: CASSRTGNTEAFF
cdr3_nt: TGTGCCAGCAGCCGGACAGGGAACACTGAAGCTTTCTTT

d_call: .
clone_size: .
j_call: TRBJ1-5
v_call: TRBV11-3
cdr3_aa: CASSLGSGAHQHF
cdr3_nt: TGTGCCAGCAGCTTGGGTAGCGGGGCGCACCAGCATTTT

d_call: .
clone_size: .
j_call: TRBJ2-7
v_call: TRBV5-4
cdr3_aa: CVSSSTPQQGFEQYF
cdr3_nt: TGTGTCAGCAGCTCTACTCCCCAACAGGGCTTCGAGCAGTACTTC

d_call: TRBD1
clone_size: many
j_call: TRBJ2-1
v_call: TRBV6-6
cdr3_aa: CASSNRQGSYNEQFF
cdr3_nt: TGTGCCAGCAGCAACCGACAGGGTAGCTACAATGAGCAGTTCTTC

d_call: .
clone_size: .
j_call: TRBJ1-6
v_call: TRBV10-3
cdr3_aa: CATRSSYNSPLHF
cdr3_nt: TGTGCCACCCGGAGCTCCTATAATTCACCCCTCCACTTT

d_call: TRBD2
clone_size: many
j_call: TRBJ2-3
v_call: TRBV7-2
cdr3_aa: CASSLARIAGGDAQYF
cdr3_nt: TGTGCCAGCAGCTTAGCGAGAATAGCGGGGGGAGATGCGCAGTATTTT

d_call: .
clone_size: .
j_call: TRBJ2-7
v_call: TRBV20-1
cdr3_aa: CSARDPFTEAYEQYF
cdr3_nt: TGCAGTGCTAGAGATCCCTTCACAGAAGCGTACGAGCAGTACTTC

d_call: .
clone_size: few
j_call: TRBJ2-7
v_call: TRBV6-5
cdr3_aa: CASSYSGDTLMEQYF
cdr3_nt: TGTGCCAGCAGTTACTCTGGGGACACCTTGATGGAGCAGTACTTC

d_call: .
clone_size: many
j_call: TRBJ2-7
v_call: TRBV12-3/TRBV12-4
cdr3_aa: CASSSGGEQYF
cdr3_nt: TGTGCCAGCAGTTCGGGTGGCGAGCAGTACTTC

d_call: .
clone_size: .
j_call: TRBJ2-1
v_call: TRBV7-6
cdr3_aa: CASSLRSGDEQFF
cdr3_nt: TGTGCCAGCAGCTTAAGGTCGGGAGATGAGCAGTTCTTC

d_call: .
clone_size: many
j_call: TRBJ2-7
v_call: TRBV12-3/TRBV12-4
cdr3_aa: CASSLRDTTYEQYF
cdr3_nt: TGTGCCAGCAGTTTACGGGACACGACCTACGAGCAGTACTTC

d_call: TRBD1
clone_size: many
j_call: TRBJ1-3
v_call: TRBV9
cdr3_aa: CASSVGTGINFGNTIYF
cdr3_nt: TGTGCCAGCAGCGTAGGGACAGGAATTAACTTTGGAAACACCATATATTTT

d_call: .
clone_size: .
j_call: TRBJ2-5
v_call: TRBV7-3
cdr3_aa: CASSSQGGAGETQYF
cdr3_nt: TGTGCCAGCAGCTCCCAAGGGGGGGCCGGGGAGACCCAGTACTTC

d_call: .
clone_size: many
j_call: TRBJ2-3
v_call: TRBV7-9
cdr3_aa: CASSLGQTITDTQYF
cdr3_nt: TGTGCCAGCAGCTTAGGGCAGACAATCACAGATACGCAGTATTTT

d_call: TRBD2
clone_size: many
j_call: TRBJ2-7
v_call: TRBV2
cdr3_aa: CASRLAGTYEQYF
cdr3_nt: TGTGCCAGCCGACTAGCTGGAACCTACGAGCAGTACTTC

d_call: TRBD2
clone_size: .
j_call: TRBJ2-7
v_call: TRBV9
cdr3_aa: CASSVGTSGRAGYEQYF
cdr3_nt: TGTGCCAGCAGCGTAGGGACTAGCGGGAGGGCCGGCTACGAGCAGTACTTC

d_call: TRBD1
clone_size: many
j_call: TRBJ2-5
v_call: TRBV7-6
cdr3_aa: CASSLAGGGWETQYF
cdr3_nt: TGTGCCAGCAGCTTAGCAGGGGGCGGTTGGGAGACCCAGTACTTC

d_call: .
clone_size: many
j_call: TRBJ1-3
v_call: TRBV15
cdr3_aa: CATSRTWPGILSGNTIYF
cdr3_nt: TGTGCCACCAGCAGAACCTGGCCAGGGATTCTCTCTGGAAACACCATATATTTT

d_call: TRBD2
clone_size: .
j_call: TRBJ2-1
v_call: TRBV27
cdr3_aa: CASRLAGGHRGQFF
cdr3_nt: TGTGCCAGCAGACTAGCGGGGGGACATAGGGGGCAGTTCTTC

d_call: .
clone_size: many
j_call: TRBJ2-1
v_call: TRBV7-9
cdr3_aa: CASSFEGSEQFF
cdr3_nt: TGTGCCAGCAGCTTCGAGGGGTCTGAGCAGTTCTTC

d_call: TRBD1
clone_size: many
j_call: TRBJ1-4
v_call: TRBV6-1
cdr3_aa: CASSDPQGGTNEKLFF
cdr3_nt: TGTGCCAGCAGTGATCCCCAGGGGGGAACTAATGAAAAACTGTTTTTT

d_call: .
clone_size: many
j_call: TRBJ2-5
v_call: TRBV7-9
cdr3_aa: CASQRGAETQYF
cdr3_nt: TGTGCCAGCCAGAGGGGGGCAGAGACCCAGTACTTC

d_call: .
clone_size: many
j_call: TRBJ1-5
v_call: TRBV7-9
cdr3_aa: CASSPDSNSNQPQHF
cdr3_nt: TGTGCCAGCAGCCCGGACAGTAATAGCAATCAGCCCCAGCATTTT